This record looks at one T cell receptor beta chain sequence and its context. Trimming shortened V by 4 bases and J by 4 bases, and 18 bases separated the two germline ends. The CDR3 length is 16 residues. CDR1 and CDR2 from the germline V gene are LGHNA and YSLEER. These data come from a study of T-cell memory formation after mild COVID-19. Using its own MiXCR run on the 5' RACE reads, TCRdb lists one record per CDR3 protein. This table holds just over 300,000 distinct CDR3 sequences, roughly 19% found once. The TCR was taken from a man between 18 and 29 years old who had mild COVID-19 (a few samples of this study predate the infection). Cell type and time point are not known. The chain employs TRBV4-3 and TRBJ2-3; the D gene is possibly TRBD1 (5 bases). The specimen was PBMCs or a T cell subset sorted from them (not recorded which). For the CDR3, the DNA is TGCGCCAGCAGCCTTTACTCAACAAGGGGCGCAGATACGCAGTATTTT. It translates to CASSLYSTRGADTQYF.